This is a list of T cell receptor beta chains from one sample in a study of shared clonotypes between healthy human individuals. The protocol was immunoSEQ multiplex PCR, while the TCRdb copy is restricted to in-frame clones and leaves out a portion. The sample includes 2 million to 2.5 million clones, approximately 94% of them seen just once. The sequenced sample consisted of naive CD4+ T cells sorted from blood. Source of these receptors: a man between 18 and 29 years old in good health. Each CDR3 is given with its conserved first and last residue. The D gene is left open where the match is weak. Clone size is given for some rows only: seen once, a few or many times, or a class if the clone is expanded.

J gene,D gene,clone size,V gene,CDR3 protein,CDR3 DNA
TRBJ2-7,NA,NA,TRBV28,CASSPPRREQYF,TGTGCCAGCAGTCCCCCAAGACGCGAGCAGTACTTC
TRBJ1-5,NA,few,TRBV10-3,CAISESGVGNQPQHF,TGTGCCATCAGTGAGTCTGGGGTTGGCAATCAGCCCCAGCATTTT
TRBJ2-5,TRBD2,NA,TRBV7-2,CASSLGRGGGQETQYF,TGTGCCAGCAGCTTAGGAAGGGGCGGGGGCCAAGAGACCCAGTACTTC
TRBJ1-4,NA,NA,TRBV7-2,CASSRDIHEKLFF,TGTGCCAGCAGCCGGGACATCCATGAAAAACTGTTTTTT
TRBJ1-1,NA,NA,TRBV6-6,CASLDTTHEANTEAFF,TGTGCCAGCTTGGACACCACTCACGAAGCGAACACTGAAGCTTTCTTT
TRBJ1-6,NA,NA,TRBV6-5,CASRKGTVNNSPLHF,TGTGCCAGCAGAAAGGGGACGGTGAATAATTCACCCCTCCACTTT
TRBJ2-1,NA,once,TRBV14,CASSTPFF,TGTGCCAGCAGCACCCCGTTCTTC
TRBJ2-3,NA,NA,TRBV7-2,CASSPGASDRWYF,TGTGCCAGCAGCCCAGGCGCCTCCGATAGGTGGTATTTT
TRBJ2-2,TRBD1,NA,TRBV28,CASSPLVDRGTPNTGELFF,TGTGCCAGCAGTCCCCTAGTGGACAGGGGAACCCCGAACACCGGGGAGCTGTTTTTT
TRBJ2-3,TRBD1,NA,TRBV9,CASSPDRGKTDTQYF,TGTGCCAGCAGCCCAGACAGGGGGAAGACAGATACGCAGTATTTT
TRBJ2-5,NA,NA,TRBV2,CASRRAGGGETQYF,TGTGCCAGCAGGAGGGCAGGGGGAGGAGAGACCCAGTACTTC
TRBJ1-1,NA,NA,TRBV11-2,CASSFRGVGNTEAFF,TGTGCCAGCAGCTTTAGAGGGGTCGGGAACACTGAAGCTTTCTTT
TRBJ1-3,NA,NA,TRBV18,CASSPPQGGPGNTIYF,TGTGCCAGCTCACCCCCCCAGGGCGGGCCTGGAAACACCATATATTTT
TRBJ1-2,NA,once,TRBV30,CAWSVSGLAYGYTF,TGTGCCTGGAGTGTGTCCGGGTTGGCCTATGGCTACACCTTC
TRBJ2-5,TRBD1,NA,TRBV11-3,CASSQTGTEETQYF,TGTGCCAGCAGCCAAACCGGGACAGAAGAGACCCAGTACTTC
TRBJ2-7,NA,NA,TRBV18,CASSPGAGIVYEQYF,TGTGCCAGCTCACCAGGGGCAGGTATTGTCTACGAGCAGTACTTC
TRBJ2-5,NA,NA,TRBV4-1,CASSQPDGSETQYF,TGCGCCAGCAGCCAGCCCGACGGGTCGGAGACCCAGTACTTC
TRBJ2-1,NA,NA,TRBV7-3,CASSSTASFYNEQFF,TGTGCCAGCAGCTCCACGGCTAGCTTCTACAATGAGCAGTTCTTC
TRBJ2-3,TRBD2,NA,TRBV5-4,CASSLGAGGLDTQYF,TGTGCCAGCAGCTTGGGAGCGGGGGGACTGGATACGCAGTATTTT
TRBJ1-6,NA,NA,TRBV2,CASSEEAGANSPLHF,TGTGCCAGCAGTGAAGAGGCAGGGGCCAATTCACCCCTCCACTTT
TRBJ2-2,TRBD1,few,TRBV5-1,CASSFRQGVGELFF,TGCGCCAGCAGCTTTCGACAGGGGGTCGGGGAGCTGTTTTTT
TRBJ2-7,TRBD2,NA,TRBV4-3,CASSQLAGGLYEQYF,TGCGCCAGCAGCCAATTAGCGGGAGGTCTGTACGAGCAGTACTTC
TRBJ2-2,TRBD2,once,TRBV19,CASRVAGARSGELFF,TGTGCCAGTAGAGTAGCGGGGGCAAGGAGCGGGGAGCTGTTTTTT
TRBJ1-4,NA,few,TRBV18,CASSPSNEKLFF,TGTGCCAGCTCACCCTCTAATGAAAAACTGTTTTTT
TRBJ1-1,NA,once,TRBV9,CASSVVQGSMNTEAFF,TGTGCCAGCAGCGTAGTACAGGGCAGCATGAACACTGAAGCTTTCTTT
TRBJ2-5,NA,NA,TRBV11-2,CASSSSTSIGETQYF,TGTGCCAGCAGCTCGTCGACTAGTATAGGAGAGACCCAGTACTTC
TRBJ2-2,TRBD1,once,TRBV11-2,CASSLAGGKNTGELFF,TGTGCCAGCAGCTTAGCAGGGGGCAAGAACACCGGGGAGCTGTTTTTT
TRBJ2-7,TRBD1,few,TRBV6-6,CASLTGTGGHEQYF,TGTGCCTCATTGACGGGGACAGGGGGTCACGAGCAGTACTTC
TRBJ2-2,NA,NA,TRBV5-5,CASSSNQGFGGELFF,TGTGCCAGCAGCTCAAATCAGGGATTCGGCGGGGAGCTGTTTTTT
TRBJ1-1,NA,NA,TRBV27,CASSLRGRGEAFF,TGTGCCAGCAGTTTACGAGGAAGGGGTGAAGCTTTCTTT
TRBJ1-6,TRBD1,once,TRBV5-4,CASSLDGQGPYNSPLHF,TGTGCCAGCAGCTTGGATGGACAGGGCCCCTATAATTCACCCCTCCACTTT
TRBJ2-3,NA,NA,TRBV6-6,CASSYWDTQYF,TGTGCCAGCAGTTACTGGGATACGCAGTATTTT
TRBJ1-2,NA,NA,TRBV5-1,CASSPRTDNYGYTF,TGCGCCAGCAGCCCAAGGACGGATAACTATGGCTACACCTTC
TRBJ2-1,TRBD2,NA,TRBV27,CATRLAGVNEQFF,TGTGCCACCAGACTAGCGGGAGTCAATGAGCAGTTCTTC
TRBJ2-3,NA,NA,TRBV5-3,CARSLLGPSHSEATDTQYF,TGTGCCAGAAGCTTGTTAGGGCCTAGTCACTCTGAGGCCACAGATACGCAGTATTTT
TRBJ2-7,NA,once,TRBV28,CASTHFYEYEQYF,TGTGCCAGCACCCACTTTTACGAATACGAGCAGTACTTC
TRBJ1-3,NA,NA,TRBV30,CAWGGLNTIYF,TGTGCCTGGGGGGGTCTGAACACCATATATTTT
TRBJ1-2,NA,NA,TRBV25-1,CASSELSQNYGYTF,TGTGCCAGCAGTGAACTAAGCCAGAACTATGGCTACACCTTC
TRBJ1-1,NA,NA,TRBV6-6,CASSYSQGMNTEAFF,TGTGCCAGCAGTTACTCGCAGGGAATGAACACTGAAGCTTTCTTT
TRBJ1-2,NA,NA,TRBV28,CASTLDGNYGYTF,TGTGCCAGCACTCTAGACGGGAACTATGGCTACACCTTC